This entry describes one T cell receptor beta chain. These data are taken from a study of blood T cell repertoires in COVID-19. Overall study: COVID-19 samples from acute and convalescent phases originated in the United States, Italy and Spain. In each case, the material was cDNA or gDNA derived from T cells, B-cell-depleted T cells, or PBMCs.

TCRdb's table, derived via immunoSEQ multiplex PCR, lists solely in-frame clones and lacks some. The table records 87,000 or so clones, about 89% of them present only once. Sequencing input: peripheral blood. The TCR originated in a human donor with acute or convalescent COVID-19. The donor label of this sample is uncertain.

CDR3 DNA: TGTGCCAGCAGCCCCCGAGGGGGCCGTTACACCGGGGAGCTGTTTTTT. Amino acids: CASSPRGGRYTGELFF. The rearrangement uses TRBV7-8 and TRBJ2-2; 7 bases fit TRBD1. The CDR3 length is 16 residues. After removal of 5 bases from V and 3 bases from J, the junction contained 9 bases not matched to a gene. Germline values: CDR1 SGHVS, CDR2 FQNEAQ.